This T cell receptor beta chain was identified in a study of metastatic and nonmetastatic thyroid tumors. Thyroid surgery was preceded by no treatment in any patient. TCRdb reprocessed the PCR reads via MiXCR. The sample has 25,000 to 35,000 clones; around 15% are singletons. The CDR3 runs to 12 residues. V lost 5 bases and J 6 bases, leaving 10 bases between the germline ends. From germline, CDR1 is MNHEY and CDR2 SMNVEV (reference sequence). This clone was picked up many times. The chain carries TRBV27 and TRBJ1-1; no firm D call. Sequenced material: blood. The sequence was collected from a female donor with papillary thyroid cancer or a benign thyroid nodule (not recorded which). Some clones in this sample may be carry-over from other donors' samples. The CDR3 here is CASSPPGAEAFF. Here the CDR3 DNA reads TGTGCCAGCAGTCCCCCCGGGGCTGAAGCTTTCTTT.